This TCR beta chain derives from a study of cytotoxic CD8 clonotypes in ibrutinib-treated CLL (dated by TCRdb to the early 2020s). Regarding the study in general: In this cohort, approximately 14 patients were treatment-naive and some 10 were relapsed/refractory, while around 18 had unmutated IGHV. Cryopreserved peripheral blood mononuclear cells were obtained before treatment, at response, and at either sustained remission or disease progression. Partial responses were observed in about 25 patients and complete responses in 2; after a median follow-up of roughly 62 months, remission was maintained in about 15 patients and progression was observed in approximately 12. The response samples were drawn at a median of roughly twelve months into treatment, with a range of about 6 to 36 months. Of the 90 or so participants in the trial, 20 to 30 had longitudinal samples available. On average, each sample yielded roughly 260,000 productive templates and over 90,000 productive rearrangements. All remission and progressive disease samples were collected while patients were still receiving ibrutinib.

The germline V gene yields SGHDT for CDR1 and YYEEEE for CDR2. The germline V and J ends show losses of 2 bases and 1 base respectively, and no gene match explains 2 bases of the junction. The CDR3 spans 14 residues, from the cysteine through the phenylalanine. Only CDR3 DNA is held: 42 bases, read in frame from base 1. Regarding this clone: Its cognate antigen has yet to be identified. No base qualities exist here, and no much larger clone lies one base off it.

General study outcomes and caveats: Public clonotypes were found to be uncommon and were observed to contract or remain stable during treatment; the increase in clonality was shown to reflect expansion of private clonotypes at ibrutinib response. Baseline clonality was found to be higher than that of age-matched healthy donors and was strongly correlated with circulating CD8+ T-cell counts. At ibrutinib response clonality went up, during sustained remission it held steady, and at progression it dropped back toward baseline. Sustained-remission and progressing patients did not have matched sampling times, and lymph node repertoires were not examined.

A MiSeq instrument was used for deep resolution sequencing, which targeted depths ranging from 1 in 1 million up to 1 in 200,000 T cells, with coverage averaging 10x for each clonotype. The immunoSEQ hsTCRB Kit was used to generate TCR beta libraries. The original methods were these. ImmunoSEQ Data Assistant and ImmunoSEQ Analyzer were used for data analysis, and V, D and J genes were assigned according to IMGT definitions. Clonality, with values ranging from 0 to 1, was calculated as one minus the normalized Shannon entropy of productive rearrangement frequencies. Public clonotype analysis was restricted to overrepresented clonotypes comprising at least 0.05% of each patient's repertoire. About twelve repertoires from age-matched healthy donors, obtained from immuneACCESS, served as clonality controls. The immuneACCESS repertoire file appears here via TCRdb, limited to in-frame rearrangements. These files lack a portion of the clones; in checked studies, under half of the deficit traces to unresolved V genes, and the cause of the others is not known. V and J calls and clone size are those listed in that table; D and trimming were worked out from the DNA. The sample profile shows roughly 150,000 clones; about 80% of them were found once. The top ten hold about 4.6% of the sample.

Per the publication, the time point label means: 24 months on ibrutinib. For TCR beta library preparation, roughly 2.2 micrograms of genomic DNA were isolated from cryopreserved PBMCs. High-throughput TCR beta sequencing was performed on longitudinal blood samples from CLL patients receiving ibrutinib monotherapy. The patients took part in an open-label, single-center phase 2 trial of ibrutinib monotherapy. The sequencing here drew on PBMCs, taken after 24 months of ibrutinib treatment. The chain is assembled from TRBV5-6 and TRBJ1-1; 7 bases in the middle match TRBD1. This TCR came from a human donor with chronic lymphocytic leukemia. The CDR3 protein sequence reads: CASSFGTENTEAFF. The sequenced DNA: TGTGCCAGCAGCTTCGGGACAGAGAACACTGAAGCTTTCTTT.